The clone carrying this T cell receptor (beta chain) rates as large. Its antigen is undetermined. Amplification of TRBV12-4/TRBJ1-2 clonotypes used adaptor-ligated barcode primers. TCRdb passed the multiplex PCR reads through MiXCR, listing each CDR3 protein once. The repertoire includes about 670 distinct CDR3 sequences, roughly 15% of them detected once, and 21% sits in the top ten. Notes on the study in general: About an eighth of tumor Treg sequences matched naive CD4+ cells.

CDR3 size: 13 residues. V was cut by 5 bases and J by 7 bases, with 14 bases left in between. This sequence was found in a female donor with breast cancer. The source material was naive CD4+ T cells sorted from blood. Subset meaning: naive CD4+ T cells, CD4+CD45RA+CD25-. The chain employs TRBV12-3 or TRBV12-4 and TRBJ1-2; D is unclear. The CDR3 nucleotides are TGTGCCAGCAGTCCCCGGGAGGGTCGTGGCTACACCTTC. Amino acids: CASSPREGRGYTF.